This T cell receptor beta chain stems from a study of response to subunit inactivated influenza vaccine. Study-wide results and limits: That few new T cells are recruited by each seasonal influenza vaccination was the authors' suggestion.

The CDR3 has 18 residues. In germline, CDR1 is SGHDT, CDR2 YYEEEE. The germline V and J ends were trimmed by 0 bases and 8 bases, with 23 bases remaining between them. Concerning this clonotype itself: Its antigen is unknown.

TCRdb reprocessed the RT-PCR reads via MiXCR and lists one record per CDR3 protein. The top ten hold less than 15% of the sample, which has 500,000 to 600,000 distinct CDR3 sequences, roughly 13% seen once. This specimen consisted of PBMCs from blood, obtained more than 35 days after vaccination. This clonotype was obtained from a man over 45 who received an inactivated influenza vaccine. The chain links TRBV5-6 to TRBJ1-4, with a possible D match to TRBD1 (6 bases). The CDR3 nucleotides are TGTGCCAGCAGCTTGGCCCTCCCGGCAGGGGCCGGATGGGAAAAACTGTTTTTT. Protein product: CASSLALPAGAGWEKLFF.